Listed below are T cell receptor beta chains from one sample, sequenced in a study of shared clonotypes between healthy human individuals. The assay was immunoSEQ multiplex PCR, and TCRdb's table has in-frame clones only and misses some. This sample has 2 million to 2.5 million clones, with 93% found just once. Sequencing was performed on naive CD4+ T cells from PBMCs. Source of these receptors: a man aged 18-30 years in good health. Some clones in this sample may be carry-over from other donors' samples. Both conserved end residues are part of each CDR3.

TRBV7-9	CASSLILAGRADTQYF
TRBV4-2	CASSQEPGLPSDTQYF
TRBV27	CASRVQDPWDTQYF
TRBV7-3	CASSLGQGRHEQFF
TRBV7-3	CASSLNQREGLETQYF
TRBV5-1	CASSHPGLNTEAFF
TRBV2	CASSDGEAQGNQPQHF
TRBV30	CAWSVYGENIQYF
TRBV7-6	CASSPQVAASSYNEQFF
TRBV7-3	CASSSQGATEAFF
TRBV7-2	CASSLELAGGRPQYF
TRBV5-1	CASSLDAEETQYF
TRBV6-1	CASSEGGVAGGYEQFF
TRBV5-6	CASSLVGRDTQYF
TRBV2	CASSQDPPGLLETQYF
TRBV9	CASSVARGFTDSPLHF
TRBV6-5	CASSYSLKSYEQYF
TRBV28	CASGLRELSNEQFF
TRBV4-1	CASSQDRGNGPQHF
TRBV19	CASSATRTHANTGELFF
TRBV5-1	CASSLERGSNEQFF
TRBV10-1	CASSESQAANTGELFF
TRBV6-5	CASSYSGRRGANVLTF
TRBV6-5	CASSSSGAKAFF
TRBV6-5	CASSGQVPTDTQYF
TRBV28	CASRRGGPSTDTQYF
TRBV6-5	CASSSDAVGSGNTIYF